Described below is a single T cell receptor beta chain sequence and its context. The antigen this receptor binds is unknown. Within one base of it there is no much larger clone, and no base qualities were kept. Reading the label with the study, this specimen's time point is: cycle 2 day 1 (C2D1) of nivolumab. Relapse after autologous stem cell transplantation had occurred in all trial patients, and cohorts A, B and C were distinguished by prior brentuximab vedotin exposure. The trial cohort was composed of about 60 patients with relapsed/refractory classical Hodgkin lymphoma, for whom complete response, partial response or progressive disease was recorded as best overall response. Single-agent nivolumab was administered to trial patients in the multi-cohort phase II CheckMate 205 trial. An independent review committee assessed best overall response by applying the 2007 International Working Group response criteria. Trial PBMCs were collected just before the start of nivolumab (C1D1) and during therapy at cycle 2 day 1 and cycle 4 day 1. Peripheral blood was collected in 8 mL Vacutainer Cell Preparation Tubes, from which PBMCs were isolated by centrifugation and then cryopreserved.

The Qiagen DNeasy kit was used to extract genomic DNA both from unsorted PBMCs and from the negatively selected CD4+ and CD8+ fractions. TCR beta CDR3 regions were subjected to amplification by immunoSEQ multiplex PCR with primers that anneal to V and J segments. Amplification bias was minimized using a synthetic immune receptor repertoire, and residual bias was removed computationally after sequencing. The original pipeline was this. Repertoire diversity was quantified as the Shannon entropy index using custom Python scripts. Unsorted, CD4+ and CD8+ repertoires were analyzed separately, except for combined analyses in which CD4+ and CD8+ sequences were merged in silico. A clone counted as expanded when the clone's frequency after treatment rose at least 2-fold relative to C1D1, and clones undetected at baseline were given a pseudocount of 0.5. Singleton clones were defined as clones with 0 or 1 copy at C1D1, and non-singleton clones were defined as clones with 2 or more copies. Clones expanded in unsorted samples were annotated as CD4+, CD8+ or unknown by matching protein sequences in sorted samples from the same patient. Wilcoxon tests on paired samples were used to test changes in diversity from C1D1 to C4D1. Sourced from immuneACCESS, this table was stored by TCRdb with only in-frame sequences that have V and J called. A share of the clones is absent; for the studies checked, an unresolved V gene accounts for under half, and the remainder has no known explanation. V and J calls and clone size are those listed in that table; D and trimming were worked out from the DNA. In all, the sample holds more than 25,000 clones, and over 70% of those were seen once. Around 4.2% of the sample is in the top ten clones.

A distance of 5 bases separates the germline ends of V and J, which lose 2 bases and 0 bases respectively. CDR1 and CDR2 were assigned from the germline V gene as SGHTA and FQGNSA. Including the terminal cysteine and phenylalanine, the CDR3 comprises 14 residues. Just the 42-base CDR3 DNA is kept, in frame starting at base 1. These data belong to a study of PD-1 blockade in classical Hodgkin lymphoma (dated by TCRdb to 2020 to 2022). About the investigation overall: Nivolumab dosing was 3 mg/kg intravenously every 2 weeks, continuing until either disease progression or unacceptable toxicity. A peripheral blood immune signature of response to PD-1 blockade in classical Hodgkin lymphoma was defined using TCR beta sequencing and CyTOF. Overall results and qualifications from the work: By C4D1, a significant rise was seen in CD4+ TCR diversity but not in CD8+ TCR diversity (p=0.0027 vs p=0.16), and the rise was most apparent among complete responders (p=0.02). Newly diagnosed patients were reported to have lower baseline TCR diversity than healthy donors, and relapsed/refractory patients were reported to have lower baseline TCR diversity still. Patients starting nivolumab less than 1 year after ASCT had lower diversity and were excluded from later analyses to avoid confounding by immune reconstitution. Among trial patients, those achieving complete response had baseline diversity similar to that of newly diagnosed patients, while diversity was significantly lower in partial responders and progressors. Only a single clinical trial cohort was studied, and what caused the repertoire differences, possibly disease activity or prior therapy, remained undefined.

This receptor was obtained from a human donor with classical Hodgkin lymphoma. The chain is encoded by TRBV7-2 joined to TRBJ1-5; no D segment can be confidently identified. The sequenced sample was peripheral blood mononuclear cells (PBMCs), obtained before the second cycle of nivolumab. The CDR3 reads CASSLQDSNQPQHF. The nucleotides are TGTGCCAGCAGCTTACAAGATAGCAATCAGCCCCAGCATTTT.